The 19 T cell receptor beta chains presented below share a single source sample, sequenced in a study of human T cells and chemical hapten exposure. TCRdb passed the RACE reads through MiXCR, listing each CDR3 protein once. The table records 56,000 or so distinct CDR3 sequences, 8.5% to 10% of them present only once. Indicated time point: pre-sensitization, week 0. The treatment denotes: therapeutic diphenylcyclopropenone sensitization with weekly scalp DPC. Unfractionated whole blood yielded total RNA. Sample: whole blood, taken in connection with sensitization to the hapten diphenylcyclopropenone (DPC). The receptors here all came from a woman aged 30 to 39 with alopecia areata. Some clones in this sample may be carry-over from other donors' samples.

This chain joins TRBV12-3 or TRBV12-4 and TRBJ1-1; 7 nucleotides line up with TRBD1. The V and J ends lost 5 bases and 3 bases, in that order; junction bases with no gene match: 12. The CDR3 extends over 16 amino acids. The CDR3 reads CASSARDRDRDTEAFF. The CDR3 DNA is TGTGCCAGCAGTGCCCGAGACAGGGACCGCGACACTGAAGCTTTCTTT.

This clonotype has a handful of counts. Germline and junction disagree at one end, which may indicate a read error. The chain is built from TRBV3-1 and TRBJ2-3; D gene unclear. The CDR3 contains 14 residues. Germline V CDR1 and CDR2: LGHDT, YNNKEL (reference sequence). The CDR3 region has the DNA TGTGCCAGCAGTCAAGGGATCATCACAGATACGCAGTATTTT. It translates to CASSQGIITDTQYF.

This clonotype showed up many times. V and J are TRBV4-3 and TRBJ1-1, with TRBD1 matching over 8 bases. The CDR3 loop spans 16 amino acids. Trimming took 0 bases from V and 4 from J; bases not matched to a gene: 7. CDR1 is LGHNA, CDR2 YSLEER, per germline. This CDR3 reads CASSQDYGQGGTEAFF. The CDR3 region has the DNA TGCGCCAGCAGCCAAGATTACGGACAGGGAGGCACTGAAGCTTTCTTT.

This clonotype has only one observation. A much larger clonotype is one base distant, so this may be a read error. In DNA form, the CDR3 reads TGTGCCACCGCACAGGACCACTCGCACAAGCAGTACTTC. It encodes CATAQDHSHKQYF. V usage is TRBV2 and J usage is TRBJ2-7; a weak D match, TRBD1 (5 bases). Germline V gives CDR1 SNHLY, CDR2 FYNNEI. This CDR3 is built from 13 residues. V lost 10 bases to trimming and J lost 8 bases, with 21 bases between them.

This clonotype was seen a few times. The chain is built from TRBV5-1 and TRBJ2-7, with 8 bases lining up with TRBD1. Germline values: CDR1 SGHRS, CDR2 YFSETQ. V shed 9 bases, J shed 0 bases, and the junction held 5 bases outside the gene matches. The CDR3 covers 13 residues. CDR3 coding DNA: TGCGCCATCTCCCAGGGGGCCTCCTACGAGCAGTACTTC. This encodes CAISQGASYEQYF.

The V and J genes are TRBV12-3 or TRBV12-4 and TRBJ2-5; TRBD2 matches 9 bases. Trimming cost V 4 bases and J 5 bases; bases outside gene matches: 5. This CDR3 has 14 amino acids. CDR3 protein: CASSSRTSVETQYF. For the CDR3, the DNA is TGTGCCAGCAGTTCCCGGACTAGCGTCGAGACCCAGTACTTC.

There are many counts of this clonotype. The chain uses TRBV29-1 and TRBJ2-1, with a weak D call TRBD2 (7 bases). Trimming pared 7 bases from V and 7 bases from J, leaving 17 bases between. This CDR3 has 13 residues. Germline V CDR1 and CDR2: SQVTM, ANQGSEA. Here the CDR3 reads CSAGAGAGNEQFF. The CDR3 bases are TGCAGCGCTGGGGCGGGGGCTGGGAATGAGCAGTTCTTC.

This clonotype was seen many times. V usage is TRBV15 and J usage is TRBJ1-5; 7 nucleotides agree with TRBD1. Germline-derived CDR1 and CDR2 are LNHNV and YYDKDF (reference sequence). This CDR3 comprises 18 residues. V shed 0 bases and J 0 bases; nucleotides not matched to a gene: 8. CDR3 amino acids: CATSRDSNTGDSNQPQHF. The CDR3 DNA follows: TGTGCCACCAGCAGAGACTCAAACACAGGGGATAGCAATCAGCCCCAGCATTTT.

The chain recombines TRBV6-5 with TRBJ2-3, with 11 bases lining up with TRBD2. V lost 0 bases, J lost 2 bases, and 4 bases stayed unmatched. Germline CDR1 reads MNHEY; CDR2 reads SVGAGI. This CDR3 comprises 17 residues. CDR3 residues: CASSYSYSGGATDTQYF. CDR3 bases: TGTGCCAGCAGTTACTCTTATAGCGGGGGGGCCACAGATACGCAGTATTTT.

This clonotype occurred many times. The V and J genes are TRBV7-3 and TRBJ2-3; D assignment may be TRBD1 or TRBD2 (5 bases each). Trimming stripped 0 bases from V and 1 base from J, with 5 bases between. This CDR3 is built from 14 residues. Germline CDR1 SGHTA, CDR2 FQGTGA. The CDR3 loop is CASSLTGGTDTQYF. DNA of the CDR3: TGTGCCAGCAGCTTAACGGGGGGCACAGATACGCAGTATTTT.

There are many counts of this clonotype. The chain recombines TRBV12-3 or TRBV12-4 with TRBJ1-1; no reliable D call. The germline V and J ends were trimmed by 1 base and 1 base, with 4 bases remaining between them. CDR3 length: 13 residues. The CDR3 loop is CASSLGTNTEAFF. CDR3 DNA sequence: TGTGCCAGCAGTTTAGGAACGAACACTGAAGCTTTCTTT.

The chain is built from TRBV15 and TRBJ1-5, with D possibly being TRBD1 (5 bases). Trimming left V 0 bases short and J 0 bases short, with 12 bases between. Germline V gene sequence: CDR1 LNHNV, CDR2 YYDKDF (reference sequence). The CDR3 totals 17 residues. In DNA, the CDR3 is TGTGCCACCAGCAGAGACCGGGACCATTATAGCAATCAGCCCCAGCATTTT. Residues: CATSRDRDHYSNQPQHF.

This clonotype was counted between two and nine times. The rearrangement links TRBV6-5 to TRBJ2-1, with 10 bases identical to TRBD1. The ends lost 6 bases at V and 0 bases at J; junction bases unmatched: 11. The CDR3 has 18 residues. CDR1 MNHEY and CDR2 SVGAGI come from the germline V gene. The CDR3: CASRQTGGRSSSYNEQFF. In DNA, the CDR3 is TGTGCCAGCAGACAGACAGGGGGCCGATCCAGCTCCTACAATGAGCAGTTCTTC.

This clonotype was observed a handful of times. The V gene is TRBV7-8, the J gene TRBJ2-1, with D possibly TRBD1 on 6 matching bases. The CDR3 covers 16 residues. Germline V gene data show CDR1 as SGHVS and CDR2 as FQNEAQ. Trimming took 4 bases from V and 0 from J, leaving 13 bases between them. The CDR3 reads CASSSGQGSSYNEQFF. The CDR3 region has the DNA TGTGCCAGCAGCTCCGGCCAGGGGAGCTCCTACAATGAGCAGTTCTTC.

This clonotype appeared a few times. The J gene is TRBJ2-3, the V gene TRBV7-8; TRBD2 matches 10 bases. The germline gives CDR1 SGHVS, CDR2 FQNEAQ. The CDR3 spans 15 residues. V trimming: 2 bases; J trimming: 8 bases; junction bases outside the gene matches: 7. The CDR3 nucleotides read TGTGCCAGCAGCTTACAAGCGGGGGGGCCGGGTACGCAGTATTTT. As protein: CASSLQAGGPGTQYF.

This clonotype came up many times. The J gene is TRBJ2-6, the V gene TRBV12-3 or TRBV12-4; 7 bases are a match to TRBD2. CDR3 length equals 17 residues. V was clipped by 1 base and J by 2 bases; unmatched bases: 5. CDR3 loop: CASSLEVGGAGANVLTF. CDR3 DNA: TGTGCCAGCAGTTTAGAGGTTGGGGGGGCTGGGGCCAACGTCCTGACTTTC.

This clonotype was counted between two and nine times. The rearrangement joins TRBV12-5 to TRBJ2-3; D unclear. V was shortened by 5 bases and J by 3 bases, with 21 bases between the two germline ends. CDR3 size: 17 residues. Germline CDR1 LGHNT, CDR2 FRNRAP. The CDR3 here is CASGPDRAESSTDTQYF. The CDR3 DNA follows: TGTGCTAGTGGTCCGGACCGGGCCGAGAGTTCAACAGATACGCAGTATTTT.

The sample holds many counts of this clonotype. V is TRBV20-1 and J is TRBJ1-5; 7 bases fit TRBD1. Germline assignment: CDR1 DFQATT and CDR2 SNEGSKA (reference sequence). This CDR3 spans 13 amino acids. With 5 bases clipped from V and 1 base from J, the junction kept 2 bases outside the gene matches. This CDR3 reads CSADRASNQPQHF. In DNA form, the CDR3 reads TGCAGTGCTGACAGGGCCAGCAATCAGCCCCAGCATTTT.

In this sample, this clonotype turned up many times. The V call is TRBV20-1, the J call TRBJ1-5; D possibly corresponds to TRBD1 (5 bases). The length of the CDR3 is 16 residues. Trimming stripped 0 bases from V and 2 bases from J, with 14 bases between. In germline, CDR1 is DFQATT, CDR2 SNEGSKA (reference sequence). The CDR3: CSARDGARWGNQPQHF. CDR3 DNA: TGCAGTGCTAGAGATGGGGCCCGGTGGGGCAATCAGCCCCAGCATTTT.